One and the same sample provided the 18 T cell receptor beta chains below, sequenced in a study of a mutant IDH1 vaccine in newly diagnosed glioma (dated by TCRdb to about 2021). Library prep was done by the immunoSEQ multiplex PCR assay. TCRdb holds this immuneACCESS table with in-frame rearrangements only. Some clones are missing; in checked studies, unresolved V genes explain under half, and the rest has no known cause. The sample profile shows 50,000 to 65,000 clones; about 82% of them were found once. The ten biggest clones cover roughly a fifth of the sample. The time point label, read with the paper, signifies: baseline, week 1 (first vaccination visit). Interpreted using the paper, the treatment or condition label stands for: pre-vaccination baseline after standard-of-care therapy. Material: PBMCs, obtained from a glioma patient treated with radiotherapy, temozolomide or both. These receptors came from a man in his late teens or twenties with glioma.

The chain employs TRBV6-5 and TRBJ1-1; D is ambiguous. The V gene's germline CDR1 is MNHEY and CDR2 SVGAGI. This CDR3 comprises 12 residues. The V gene lost 0 bases and the J gene lost 5 bases, with 4 bases spanning the gap. The CDR3 loop is CASSYSPTEAFF. The DNA of the CDR3 is TGTGCCAGCAGTTACTCGCCTACTGAAGCTTTCTTT.

This clone was found once. This chain joins TRBV5-6 and TRBJ2-5, with 8 bases lining up with TRBD1. The CDR3 runs 14 residues. Germline-derived CDR1 and CDR2 are SGHDT and YYEEEE. With 2 bases clipped from V and 6 bases from J, the junction kept 6 bases outside the gene matches. The CDR3 DNA is TGTGCCAGCAGCTTTACAGGGGGTAGGAAGACCCAGTACTTC. This sequence encodes CASSFTGGRKTQYF. Looking up the rest from reference TRBV5-6 and TRBJ2-5 gives the full variable domain: DAGVTQSPTHLIKTRGQQVTLRCSPKSGHDTVSWYQQALGQGPQFIFQYYEEEERQRGNFPDRFSGHQFPNYSSELNVNALLLGDSALYLCASSFTGGRKTQYFGPGTRLLVL.

CDR3 bases: TGTGCCAGTAGTATTCCGAACGGGGAGCTGTTTTTT. Its translation is CASSIPNGELFF. The rearrangement uses TRBV19 and TRBJ2-2; no clear D. The CDR3 loop spans 12 amino acids. Germline CDR1 and CDR2: LNHDA and SQIVND (reference sequence). Trimming shortened V by 3 bases and J by 7 bases, and 6 bases separated the two germline ends.

V and J are TRBV2 and TRBJ2-7, with 8 bases identical to TRBD1. From germline, CDR1 is SNHLY and CDR2 FYNNEI. The CDR3 totals 15 residues. Trimming at V came to 7 bases and at J to 3 bases, leaving 11 bases not matched to a gene. CDR3 DNA: TGTGCCAGCATAAACCCGACAGGGGCCCTCTACGAGCAGTACTTC. Its protein product is CASINPTGALYEQYF.

The table lists this clone with a few counts. The J gene is TRBJ1-4, the V gene TRBV7-2; TRBD1 agrees at 7 bases. V gave up 2 bases and J gave up 7 bases; unmatched junction bases: 7. CDR3 size: 15 residues. The V gene's germline CDR1 is SGHTA and CDR2 FQGNSA. CDR3 in amino acids: CASSLSQGGSEKLFF. DNA for the CDR3: TGTGCCAGCAGCTTAAGTCAGGGGGGGAGTGAAAAACTGTTTTTT.

The rearrangement links TRBV20-1 to TRBJ2-3; D gene ambiguous. This CDR3 spans 11 amino acids. The V end was cut by 6 bases, the J end by 6 bases, with 10 bases between. Germline V gives CDR1 DFQATT, CDR2 SNEGSKA (reference sequence). DNA of the CDR3: TGCAGTGCCAGGTCAGGTGATACGCAGTATTTT. The encoded protein is CSARSGDTQYF.

The gene calls are TRBV6-5 and TRBJ2-1; a possible D gene is TRBD2 (5 bases). The V and J ends lost 6 bases and 8 bases respectively, with 14 bases between them. There are 13 residues in the CDR3. Germline V lookup: CDR1 MNHEY, CDR2 SVGAGI. The DNA of the CDR3 is TGTGCCAGCAGCACACTAGGATGGGATGAGCAGTTCTTC. Amino acids: CASSTLGWDEQFF.

This chain connects TRBV27 to TRBJ1-1; 10 nucleotides match TRBD1. The germline V gene has CDR1 MNHEY and CDR2 SMNVEV (reference sequence). V lost 0 bases, J lost 3 bases, and 1 base stayed unmatched. This CDR3 has 15 amino acids. The CDR3 here is CASSLSGQGYTEAFF. The CDR3 DNA reads TGTGCCAGCAGTTTATCGGGACAGGGGTACACTGAAGCTTTCTTT.

This rearrangement joins TRBV29-1 to TRBJ1-2; D is possibly TRBD1 (6 bases). The germline gives CDR1 SQVTM, CDR2 ANQGSEA. This CDR3 has 13 amino acids. Trimming left V 4 bases short and J 4 bases short, with 13 bases between. The CDR3 sequence is CSVVMTGAYGYTF. Here the CDR3 DNA reads TGCAGCGTTGTAATGACAGGTGCCTATGGCTACACCTTC.

This rearrangement joins TRBV2 to TRBJ2-5, with D maybe TRBD1 (5 bases). Germline-derived CDR1 and CDR2 are SNHLY and FYNNEI. V was pared by 2 bases and J by 3 bases, with 10 bases between. This CDR3 has 14 residues. The CDR3 is CASSELAGKETQYF. As DNA, the CDR3 is TGTGCCAGCAGTGAATTGGCAGGGAAAGAGACCCAGTACTTC.

The CDR3 nucleotides are TGTGCCAGCAGCTTAGCGCTCGCGGCAACCTCCGCGTCTGGGGCCAACGTCCTGACTTTC. Translated: CASSLALAATSASGANVLTF. The chain combines TRBV7-6 with TRBJ2-6; D gene unclear. The germline gives CDR1 SGHVS, CDR2 FNYEAQ. The V and J ends lost 0 bases and 1 base respectively, with 19 bases between them. This CDR3 is 20 amino acids long. The entire variable domain, with the rest obtained from reference TRBV7-6 and TRBJ2-6, is as follows: GAGVSQSPRYKVTKRGQDVALRCDPISGHVSLYWYRQALGQGPEFLTYFNYEAQQDKSGLPNDRFSAERPEGSISTLTIQRTEQRDSAMYRCASSLALAATSASGANVLTFGAGSRLTVL.

V and J are TRBV6-5 and TRBJ2-5, with D unresolved. CDR3 size: 14 residues. The V gene lost 6 bases and the J gene lost 4 bases, with 15 bases spanning the gap. The germline gives CDR1 MNHEY, CDR2 SVGAGI. The chain's CDR3 is CASSQRRSRETQYF. CDR3 coding DNA: TGTGCCAGCAGCCAACGTCGATCCCGAGAGACCCAGTACTTC.

J is TRBJ2-7 and V is TRBV4-3, with 9 bases lining up with TRBD1. The CDR3 runs 15 residues. The ends lost 3 bases at V and 2 bases at J; junction bases unmatched: 5. Germline V lookup: CDR1 LGHNA, CDR2 YSLEER. The CDR3 nucleotides read TGCGCCAGCAGCCACGGGACAGGGAGTGCCTACGAGCAGTACTTC. Translated: CASSHGTGSAYEQYF.

The chain is built from TRBV5-1 and TRBJ2-7, with D perhaps TRBD1 (6 bases). V gave up 0 bases and J gave up 1 base, with 17 bases separating them. The germline gives CDR1 SGHRS, CDR2 YFSETQ. This CDR3 spans 17 amino acids. CDR3 coding DNA: TGCGCCAGCAGCTTGGGTGTAACAGGGTTTGGTTCCTACGAGCAGTACTTC. Translated, it gives CASSLGVTGFGSYEQYF.

For the CDR3, the DNA is TGTGCCAGCAGTTTATATACAGGGATGGTGAACACTGAAGCTTTCTTT. Translation gives CASSLYTGMVNTEAFF. The chain uses TRBV27 and TRBJ1-1, with a possible D match to TRBD1 (6 bases). CDR1 is MNHEY, CDR2 SMNVEV, per germline (reference sequence). Trimming stripped 1 base from V and 0 bases from J, with 12 bases between. This CDR3 spans 16 amino acids.

The V and J genes are TRBV5-6 and TRBJ1-2; 11 nucleotides align to TRBD1. V trimming: 4 bases; J trimming: 8 bases; junction bases outside the gene matches: 7. Germline values: CDR1 SGHDT, CDR2 YYEEEE. This CDR3 is built from 14 residues. CDR3 in DNA: TGTGCCAGCAGCCTGGACAGGGGGCGCGGGGGCTACACCTTC. Its protein product is CASSLDRGRGGYTF.

This clone was seen a single time. The chain couples TRBV7-2 to TRBJ1-3; D gene ambiguous. V was shortened by 4 bases and J by 4 bases, with 23 bases between the two germline ends. CDR1 and CDR2 from the germline V gene are SGHTA and FQGNSA. The CDR3 contains 18 residues. This CDR3 reads CASSSEPRLMSWGNTIYF. The CDR3 DNA reads as TGTGCCAGCAGCTCTGAGCCAAGGCTCATGTCATGGGGAAACACCATATATTTT.

This clone turned up a few times. The gene calls are TRBV29-1 and TRBJ1-1; D gene unclear. The germline V gene has CDR1 SQVTM and CDR2 ANQGSEA. The CDR3 totals 13 residues. Trimming removed 5 bases from V and 0 bases from J, with 10 bases in between. The CDR3 sequence: CSVLRYLNTEAFF. The DNA of the CDR3 is TGCAGCGTTTTAAGGTATTTGAACACTGAAGCTTTCTTT.